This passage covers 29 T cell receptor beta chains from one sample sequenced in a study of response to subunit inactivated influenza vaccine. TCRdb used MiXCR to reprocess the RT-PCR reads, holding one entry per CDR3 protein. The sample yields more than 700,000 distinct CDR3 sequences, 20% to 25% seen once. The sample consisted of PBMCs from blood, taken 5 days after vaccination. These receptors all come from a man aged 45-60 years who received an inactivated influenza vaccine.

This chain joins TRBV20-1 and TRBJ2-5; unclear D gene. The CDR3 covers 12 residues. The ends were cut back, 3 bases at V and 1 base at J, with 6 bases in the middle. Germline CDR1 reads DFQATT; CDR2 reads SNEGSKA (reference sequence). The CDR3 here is CSASKSQETQYF. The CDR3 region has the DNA TGCAGTGCTAGTAAGAGCCAAGAGACCCAGTACTTC.

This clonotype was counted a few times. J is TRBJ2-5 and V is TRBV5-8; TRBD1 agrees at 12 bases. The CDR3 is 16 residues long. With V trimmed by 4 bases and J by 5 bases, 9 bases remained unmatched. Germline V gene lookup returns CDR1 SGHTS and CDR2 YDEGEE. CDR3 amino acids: CASSAGTGGRRETQYF. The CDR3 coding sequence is TGTGCCAGCAGCGCCGGGACAGGGGGCCGTCGGGAGACCCAGTACTTC.

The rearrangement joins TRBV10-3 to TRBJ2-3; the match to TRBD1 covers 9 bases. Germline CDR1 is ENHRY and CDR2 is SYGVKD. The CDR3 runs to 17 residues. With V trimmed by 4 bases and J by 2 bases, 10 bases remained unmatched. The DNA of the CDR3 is TGTGCCATCAGTGGCCCCCGGGACAGGGAACACACAGATACGCAGTATTTT. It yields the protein CAISGPRDREHTDTQYF.

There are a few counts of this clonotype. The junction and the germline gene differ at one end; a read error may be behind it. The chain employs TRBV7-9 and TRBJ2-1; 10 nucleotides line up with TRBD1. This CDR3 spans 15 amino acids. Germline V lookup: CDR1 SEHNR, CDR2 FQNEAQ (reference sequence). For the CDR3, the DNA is TGTGCTAGCAGACTGGGACAGGGGACTTACAATGAGCAGTTCTTC. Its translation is CASRLGQGTYNEQFF.

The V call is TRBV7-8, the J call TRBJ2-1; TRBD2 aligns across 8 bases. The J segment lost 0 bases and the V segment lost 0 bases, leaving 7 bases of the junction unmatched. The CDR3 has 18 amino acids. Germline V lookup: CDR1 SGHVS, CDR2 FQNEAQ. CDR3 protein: CASSLARRLAGSYNEQFF. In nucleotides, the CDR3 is TGTGCCAGCAGCTTAGCTCGTAGGCTAGCGGGCTCCTACAATGAGCAGTTCTTC.

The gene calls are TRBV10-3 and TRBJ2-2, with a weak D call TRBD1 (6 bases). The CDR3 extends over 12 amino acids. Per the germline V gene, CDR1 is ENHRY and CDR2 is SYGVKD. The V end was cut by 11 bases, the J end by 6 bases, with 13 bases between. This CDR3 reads CAAQGMAGELFF. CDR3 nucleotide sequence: TGTGCCGCCCAGGGGATGGCCGGGGAGCTGTTTTTT.

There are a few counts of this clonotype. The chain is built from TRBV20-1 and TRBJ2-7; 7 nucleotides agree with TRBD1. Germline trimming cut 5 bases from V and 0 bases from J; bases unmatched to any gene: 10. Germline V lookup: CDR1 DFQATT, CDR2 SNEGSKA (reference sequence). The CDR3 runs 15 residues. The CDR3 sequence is CSARSTGTVSYEQYF. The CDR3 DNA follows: TGCAGTGCTCGATCGACCGGGACAGTCTCCTACGAGCAGTACTTC.

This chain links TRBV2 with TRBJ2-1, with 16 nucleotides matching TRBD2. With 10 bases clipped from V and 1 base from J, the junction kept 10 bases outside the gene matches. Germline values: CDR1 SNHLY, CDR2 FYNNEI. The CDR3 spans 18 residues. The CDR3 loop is CAIKGLAGGSGSYNEQFF. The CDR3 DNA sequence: TGTGCCATCAAGGGACTAGCGGGAGGGTCCGGGTCCTACAATGAGCAGTTCTTC.

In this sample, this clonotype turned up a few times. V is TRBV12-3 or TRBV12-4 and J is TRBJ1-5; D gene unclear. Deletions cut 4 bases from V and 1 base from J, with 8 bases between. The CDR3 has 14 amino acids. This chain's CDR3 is CASSSSDSNQPQHF. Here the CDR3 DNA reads TGTGCCAGCAGTTCCTCGGACAGCAATCAGCCCCAGCATTTT.

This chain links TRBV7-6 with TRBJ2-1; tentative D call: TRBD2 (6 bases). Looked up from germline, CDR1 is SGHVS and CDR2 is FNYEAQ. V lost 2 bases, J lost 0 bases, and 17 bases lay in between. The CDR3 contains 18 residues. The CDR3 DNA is TGTGCCAGCAGCTTAAGTACCTGGAGGGCCTACTCCTACAATGAGCAGTTCTTC. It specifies CASSLSTWRAYSYNEQFF.

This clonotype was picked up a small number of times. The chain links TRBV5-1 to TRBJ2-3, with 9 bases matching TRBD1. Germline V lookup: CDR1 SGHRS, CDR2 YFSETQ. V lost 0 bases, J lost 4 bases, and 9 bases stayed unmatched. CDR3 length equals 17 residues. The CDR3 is CASSLGHRDRVSDTQYF. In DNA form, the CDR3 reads TGCGCCAGCAGCTTGGGCCACCGGGACAGGGTATCAGATACGCAGTATTTT.

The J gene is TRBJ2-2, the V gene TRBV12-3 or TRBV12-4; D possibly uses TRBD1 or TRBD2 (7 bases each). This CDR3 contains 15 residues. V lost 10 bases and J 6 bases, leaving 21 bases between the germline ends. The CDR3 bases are TGTGCCACCCTCTGGGGAGGGGGCGCGTCCGGGGAGCTGTTTTTT. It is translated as CATLWGGGASGELFF.

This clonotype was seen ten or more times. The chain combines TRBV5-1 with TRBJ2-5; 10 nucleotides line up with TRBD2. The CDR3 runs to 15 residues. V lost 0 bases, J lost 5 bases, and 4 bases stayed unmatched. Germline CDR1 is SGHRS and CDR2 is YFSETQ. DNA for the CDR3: TGCGCCAGCAGCTTGGGGACTAGCGGTTGGGAGACCCAGTACTTC. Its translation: CASSLGTSGWETQYF. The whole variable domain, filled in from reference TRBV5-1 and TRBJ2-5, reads KAGVTQTPRYLIKTRGQQVTLSCSPISGHRSVSWYQQTPGQGLQFLFEYFSETQRNKGNFPGRFSGRQFSNSRSEMNVSTLELGDSALYLCASSLGTSGWETQYFGPGTRLLVL.

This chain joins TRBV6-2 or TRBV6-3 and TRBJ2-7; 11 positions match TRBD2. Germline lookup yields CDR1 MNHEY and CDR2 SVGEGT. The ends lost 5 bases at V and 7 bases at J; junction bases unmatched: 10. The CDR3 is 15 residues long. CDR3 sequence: CASSQRLAGPREQYF. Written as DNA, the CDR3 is TGTGCCAGCAGTCAAAGACTAGCGGGACCTCGTGAGCAGTACTTC.

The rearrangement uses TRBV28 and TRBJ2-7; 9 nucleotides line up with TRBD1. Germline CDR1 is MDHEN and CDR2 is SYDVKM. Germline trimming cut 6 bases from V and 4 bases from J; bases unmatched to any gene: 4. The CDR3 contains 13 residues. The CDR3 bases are TGTGCCAGCAGGACGACAGGGGGTTACGAGCAGTACTTC. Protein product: CASRTTGGYEQYF.

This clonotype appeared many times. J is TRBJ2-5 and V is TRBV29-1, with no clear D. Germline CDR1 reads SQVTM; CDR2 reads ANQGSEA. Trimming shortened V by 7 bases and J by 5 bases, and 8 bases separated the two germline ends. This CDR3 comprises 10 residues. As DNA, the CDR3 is TGCAGCGGAACATGGGAGACCCAGTACTTC. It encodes CSGTWETQYF.

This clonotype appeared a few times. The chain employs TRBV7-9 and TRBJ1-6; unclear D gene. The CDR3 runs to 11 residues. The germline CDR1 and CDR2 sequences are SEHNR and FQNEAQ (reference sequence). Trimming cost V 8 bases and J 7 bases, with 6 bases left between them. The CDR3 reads CASSGNSPLHF. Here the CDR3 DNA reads TGTGCCAGCTCTGGGAATTCACCCCTCCACTTT.

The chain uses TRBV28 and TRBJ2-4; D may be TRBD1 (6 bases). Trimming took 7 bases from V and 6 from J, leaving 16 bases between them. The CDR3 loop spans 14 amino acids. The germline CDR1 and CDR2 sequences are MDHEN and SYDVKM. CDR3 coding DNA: TGTGCCAGCACCCGCGGCAGGGGTGGAAACATTCAGTACTTC. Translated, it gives CASTRGRGGNIQYF.

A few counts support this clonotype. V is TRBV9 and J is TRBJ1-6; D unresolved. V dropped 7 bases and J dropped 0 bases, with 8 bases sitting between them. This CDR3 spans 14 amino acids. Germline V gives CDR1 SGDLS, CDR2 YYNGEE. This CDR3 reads CASAGSSYNSPLHF. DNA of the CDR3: TGTGCCAGCGCTGGCTCCTCCTATAATTCACCCCTCCACTTT.

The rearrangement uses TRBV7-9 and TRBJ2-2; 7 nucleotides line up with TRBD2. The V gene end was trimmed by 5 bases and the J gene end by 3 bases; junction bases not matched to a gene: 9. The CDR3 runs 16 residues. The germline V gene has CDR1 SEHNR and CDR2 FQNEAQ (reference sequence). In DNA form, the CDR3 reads TGTGCCAGCAGCGAGATGGGAGGGGATTACACCGGGGAGCTGTTTTTT. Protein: CASSEMGGDYTGELFF.

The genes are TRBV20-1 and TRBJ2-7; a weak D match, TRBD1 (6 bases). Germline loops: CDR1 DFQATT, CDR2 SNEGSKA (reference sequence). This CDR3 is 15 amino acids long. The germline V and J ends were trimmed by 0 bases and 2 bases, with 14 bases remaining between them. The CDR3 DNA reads TGCAGTGCTAGAGATTTCACAGGGTCGCCCTACGAGCAGTACTTC. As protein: CSARDFTGSPYEQYF.

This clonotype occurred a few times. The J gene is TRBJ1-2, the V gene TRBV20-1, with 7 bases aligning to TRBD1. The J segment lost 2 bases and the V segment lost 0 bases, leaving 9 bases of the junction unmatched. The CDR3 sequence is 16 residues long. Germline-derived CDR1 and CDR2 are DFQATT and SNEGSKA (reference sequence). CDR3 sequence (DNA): TGCAGTGCTAGAGACTTCAGGGACAGCCTGAACTATGGCTACACCTTC. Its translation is CSARDFRDSLNYGYTF.

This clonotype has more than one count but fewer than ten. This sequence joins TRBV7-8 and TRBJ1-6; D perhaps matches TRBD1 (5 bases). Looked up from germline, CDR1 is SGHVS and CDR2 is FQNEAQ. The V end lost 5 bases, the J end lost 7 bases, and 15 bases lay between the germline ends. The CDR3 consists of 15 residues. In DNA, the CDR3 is TGTGCCAGCAGCACCCTCGGGTGGGGGAATTCACCCCTCCACTTT. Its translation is CASSTLGWGNSPLHF.

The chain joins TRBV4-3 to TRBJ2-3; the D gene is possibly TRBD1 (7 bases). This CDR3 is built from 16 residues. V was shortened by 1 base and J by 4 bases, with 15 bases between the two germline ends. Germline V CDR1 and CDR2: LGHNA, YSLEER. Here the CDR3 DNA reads TGCGCCAGCAGCCAAGCTGGGGGGACAGTACCAGATACGCAGTATTTT. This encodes CASSQAGGTVPDTQYF.

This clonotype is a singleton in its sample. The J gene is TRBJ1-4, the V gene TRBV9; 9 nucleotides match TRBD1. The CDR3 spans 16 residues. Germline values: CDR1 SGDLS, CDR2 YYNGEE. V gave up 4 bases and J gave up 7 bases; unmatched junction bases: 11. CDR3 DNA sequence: TGTGCCAGCAGCAGAGCGGGGGGACAGGGTCGTGAAAAACTGTTTTTT. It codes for CASSRAGGQGREKLFF. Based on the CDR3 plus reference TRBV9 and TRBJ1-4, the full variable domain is DSGVTQTPKHLITATGQRVTLRCSPRSGDLSVYWYQQSLDQGLQFLIQYYNGEERAKGNILERFSAQQFPDLHSELNLSSLELGDSALYFCASSRAGGQGREKLFFGSGTQLSVL.

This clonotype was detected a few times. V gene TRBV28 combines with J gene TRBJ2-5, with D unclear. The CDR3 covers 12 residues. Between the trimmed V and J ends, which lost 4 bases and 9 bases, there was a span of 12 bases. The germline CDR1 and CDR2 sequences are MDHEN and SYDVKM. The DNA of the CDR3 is TGTGCCAGCAGTTCGCTGGATGAGGCCCAGTACTTC. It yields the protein CASSSLDEAQYF.

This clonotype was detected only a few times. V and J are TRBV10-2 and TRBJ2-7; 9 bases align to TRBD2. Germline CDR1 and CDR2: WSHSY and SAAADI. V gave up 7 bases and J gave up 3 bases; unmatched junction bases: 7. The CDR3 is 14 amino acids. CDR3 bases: TGCGCCAGCAATGTCGGTAGCGGGGGCTACGAGCAGTACTTC. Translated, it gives CASNVGSGGYEQYF.

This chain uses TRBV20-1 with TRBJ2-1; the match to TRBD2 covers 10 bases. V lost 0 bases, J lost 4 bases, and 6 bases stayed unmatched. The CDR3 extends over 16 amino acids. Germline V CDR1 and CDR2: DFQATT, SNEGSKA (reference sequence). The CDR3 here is CSARDYTSGEYNEQFF. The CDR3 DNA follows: TGCAGTGCTAGAGATTACACTAGCGGGGAATACAATGAGCAGTTCTTC.

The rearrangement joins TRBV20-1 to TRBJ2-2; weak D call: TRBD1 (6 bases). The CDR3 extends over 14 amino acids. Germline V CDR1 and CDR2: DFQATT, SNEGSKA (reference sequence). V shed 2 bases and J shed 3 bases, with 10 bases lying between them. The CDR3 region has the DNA TGCAGTGCTAGATCAGGGGCGGACACCGGGGAGCTGTTTTTT. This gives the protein CSARSGADTGELFF.